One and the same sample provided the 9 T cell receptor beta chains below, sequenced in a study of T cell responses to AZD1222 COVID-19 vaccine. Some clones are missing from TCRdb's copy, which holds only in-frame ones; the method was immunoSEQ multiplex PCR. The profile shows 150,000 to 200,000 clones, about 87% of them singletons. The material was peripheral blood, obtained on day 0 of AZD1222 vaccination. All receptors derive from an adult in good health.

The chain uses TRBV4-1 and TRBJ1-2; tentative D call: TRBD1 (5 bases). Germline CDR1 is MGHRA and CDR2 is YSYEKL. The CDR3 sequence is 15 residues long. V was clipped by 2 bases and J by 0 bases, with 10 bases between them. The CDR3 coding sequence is TGCGCCAGCAGCCAACAGGGATCCACTAACTATGGCTACACCTTC. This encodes CASSQQGSTNYGYTF.

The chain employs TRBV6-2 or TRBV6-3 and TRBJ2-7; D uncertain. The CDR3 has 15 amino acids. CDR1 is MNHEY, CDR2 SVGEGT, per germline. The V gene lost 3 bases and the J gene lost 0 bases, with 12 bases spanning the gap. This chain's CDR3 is CASSYGIRGSYEQYF. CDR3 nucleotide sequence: TGTGCCAGCAGTTATGGCATCCGAGGCTCCTACGAGCAGTACTTC.

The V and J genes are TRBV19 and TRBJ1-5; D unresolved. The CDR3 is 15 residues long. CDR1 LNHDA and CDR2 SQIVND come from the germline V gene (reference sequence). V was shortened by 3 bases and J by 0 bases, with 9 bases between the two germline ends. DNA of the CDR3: TGTGCCAGTAGTATCGTCTCGGATAGCAATCAGCCCCAGCATTTT. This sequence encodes CASSIVSDSNQPQHF.

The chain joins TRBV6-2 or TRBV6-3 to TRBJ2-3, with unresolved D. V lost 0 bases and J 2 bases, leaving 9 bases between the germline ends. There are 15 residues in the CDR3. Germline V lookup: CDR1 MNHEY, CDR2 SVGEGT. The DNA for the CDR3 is TGTGCCAGCAGTTACTCGGGTCTGGCCACAGATACGCAGTATTTT. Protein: CASSYSGLATDTQYF.

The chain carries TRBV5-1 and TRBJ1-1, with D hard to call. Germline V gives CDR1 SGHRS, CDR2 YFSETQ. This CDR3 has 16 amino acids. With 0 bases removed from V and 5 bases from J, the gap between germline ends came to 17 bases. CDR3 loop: CASSLEYGYGGTEAFF. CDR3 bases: TGCGCCAGCAGCTTGGAGTACGGTTATGGAGGGACTGAAGCTTTCTTT.

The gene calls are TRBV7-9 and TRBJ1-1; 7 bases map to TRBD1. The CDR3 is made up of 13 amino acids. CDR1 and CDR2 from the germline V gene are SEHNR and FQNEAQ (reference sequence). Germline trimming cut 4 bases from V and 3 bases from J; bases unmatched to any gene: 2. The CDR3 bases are TGTGCCAGCAGCTCAGGGGGGGACACTGAAGCTTTCTTT. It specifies CASSSGGDTEAFF.

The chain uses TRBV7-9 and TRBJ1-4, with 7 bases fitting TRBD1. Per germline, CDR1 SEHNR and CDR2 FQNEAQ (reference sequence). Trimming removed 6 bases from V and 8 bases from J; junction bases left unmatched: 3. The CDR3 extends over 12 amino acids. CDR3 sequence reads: CASRTTGEKLFF. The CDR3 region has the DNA TGTGCCAGCAGGACGACAGGGGAAAAACTGTTTTTT.

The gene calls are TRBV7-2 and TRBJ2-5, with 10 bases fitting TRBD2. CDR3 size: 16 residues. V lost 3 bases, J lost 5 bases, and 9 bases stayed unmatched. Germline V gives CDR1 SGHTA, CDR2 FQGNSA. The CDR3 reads CASSFNSGGRGETQYF. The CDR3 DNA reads TGTGCCAGCAGCTTTAATAGCGGGGGGCGCGGCGAGACCCAGTACTTC.

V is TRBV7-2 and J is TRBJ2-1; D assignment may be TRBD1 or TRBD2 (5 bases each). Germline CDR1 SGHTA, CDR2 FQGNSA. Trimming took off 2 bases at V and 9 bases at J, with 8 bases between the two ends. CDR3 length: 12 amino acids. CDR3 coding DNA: TGTGCCAGCAGCTTACGGGGCGGTGAGCAGTTCTTC. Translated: CASSLRGGEQFF.